Listed below are T cell receptor beta chains from one sample, sequenced in a study of cytomegalovirus exposure and HLA in healthy donors. Clones were read by immunoSEQ multiplex PCR, and TCRdb kept only the in-frame ones, dropping some. The sample contains about 210,000 clones, approximately 80% of which appear only once. Specimen: PBMCs. All receptors derive from a man aged 30 to 39 in good health and CMV-seronegative. Each CDR3 is given with its conserved first and last residue. A D gene is named only where the DNA matches it firmly. The size entry is marked missing in some rows and otherwise reads once, few, many or a size class.

j_call d_call clone_size v_call cdr3_aa cdr3_nt
TRBJ1-2 . . TRBV9 CASSDQGHYGYTF TGTGCCAGCAGCGATCAGGGTCACTATGGCTACACCTTC
TRBJ2-3 TRBD2 . TRBV6-6 CASNFEPAGETDTQYF TGTGCCAGCAACTTCGAACCAGCGGGGGAGACAGATACGCAGTATTTT
TRBJ1-1 . . TRBV2 CASGPTTEAFF TGTGCCAGCGGGCCTACCACTGAAGCTTTCTTT
TRBJ2-1 . . TRBV5-4 CASSFAGARNEQFF TGTGCCAGCAGCTTTGCGGGGGCGAGGAATGAGCAGTTCTTC
TRBJ2-2 . . TRBV7-9 CASSQFAGAVAGELFF TGTGCCAGCAGCCAGTTTGCAGGGGCGGTCGCCGGGGAGCTGTTTTTT
TRBJ2-6 . . TRBV9 CASSVGGGLLAGASVLTF TGTGCCAGCAGCGTAGGTGGGGGCCTACTTGCTGGGGCCAGCGTCCTGACTTTC
TRBJ1-1 . . TRBV28 CASSRVEAFF TGTGCCAGCAGCCGGGTAGAAGCTTTCTTT
TRBJ2-2 . . TRBV29-1 CSVAAGLVTGELFF TGCAGCGTTGCGGCAGGGCTCGTCACCGGGGAGCTGTTTTTT
TRBJ2-7 . . TRBV27 CASSQGLRGSYEQYF TGTGCCAGCAGCCAGGGACTGCGGGGCTCCTACGAGCAGTACTTC
TRBJ2-5 TRBD1 . TRBV28 CASSLNIQGALGTQYF TGTGCCAGCAGTTTAAATATACAGGGGGCTCTTGGGACCCAGTACTTC
TRBJ1-1 . . TRBV7-2 CASSRRGNTEAFF TGTGCCAGCAGCCGACGAGGGAACACTGAAGCTTTCTTT
TRBJ2-5 . . TRBV4-2 CASSQEEARDYQETQYF TGTGCCAGCAGCCAAGAGGAGGCCAGGGACTACCAAGAGACCCAGTACTTC
TRBJ2-2 TRBD2 . TRBV27 CASSLMAGLAGAGGELFF TGTGCCAGCAGTTTAATGGCTGGATTAGCGGGAGCGGGGGGGGAGCTGTTTTTT
TRBJ1-6 . . TRBV27 CASRDTVSYNSPLHF TGTGCCAGCAGGGACACAGTCTCCTATAATTCACCCCTCCACTTT
TRBJ2-7 . once TRBV7-2 CASSPGHVREQYF TGTGCCAGCAGCCCCGGACACGTTCGGGAGCAGTACTTC
TRBJ1-5 TRBD1 . TRBV28 CASIPHGQGLNQPQHF TGTGCCAGCATCCCACATGGACAGGGTTTAAATCAGCCCCAGCATTTT
TRBJ1-6 TRBD1 . TRBV27 CASSRDRGLDNSPLHF TGTGCCAGCAGCCGGGACAGGGGGCTCGATAATTCACCCCTCCACTTT
TRBJ2-1 TRBD1 . TRBV19 CASSITGANEQFF TGTGCCAGTAGTATCACAGGGGCCAATGAGCAGTTCTTC
TRBJ2-1 . . TRBV2 CASSRGGGRQFF TGTGCCAGCAGTCGAGGCGGGGGCCGTCAGTTCTTC
TRBJ2-6 . . TRBV5-4 CASSSLSGAGASVLTF TGTGCCAGCAGCTCGCTCTCAGGGGCTGGGGCCAGCGTCCTGACTTTC
TRBJ2-3 . . TRBV21-1 CASSKMGLAGKRGSDTQYF TGTGCCAGCAGCAAGATGGGACTAGCGGGGAAGAGGGGCAGTGATACGCAGTATTTT
TRBJ1-6 . . TRBV6-1 CASSEIGKWRGSSYNSPLHF TGTGCCAGCAGTGAAATCGGCAAGTGGCGGGGGAGCTCCTATAATTCACCCCTCCACTTT
TRBJ2-2 . . TRBV4-1 CASGGAGAGTGELFF TGCGCCAGTGGGGGCGCCGGGGCAGGCACCGGGGAGCTGTTTTTT
TRBJ2-7 TRBD2 . TRBV28 CASSTIWIAGMGWEQYF TGTGCCAGCAGCACCATTTGGATAGCGGGGATGGGGTGGGAGCAGTACTTC
TRBJ1-2 . few TRBV20-1 CSVQGYGYTF TGCAGTGTACAGGGTTATGGCTACACCTTC
TRBJ1-1 . . TRBV5-1 CASSGGAGNTEAFF TGCGCCAGCAGTGGTGGGGCCGGGAACACTGAAGCTTTCTTT
TRBJ2-7 TRBD2 . TRBV10-3 CAISDETSGGPYEQYF TGTGCCATCAGTGACGAGACTAGCGGGGGGCCTTACGAGCAGTACTTC
TRBJ2-3 TRBD2 . TRBV5-1 CASSSGGGFTDTQYF TGCGCCAGCAGCTCGGGGGGGGGATTCACAGATACGCAGTATTTT
TRBJ2-1 . . TRBV7-3 CASSLTGDYYNEQFF TGTGCCAGCAGCTTAACGGGCGACTACTACAATGAGCAGTTCTTC
TRBJ2-7 TRBD2 . TRBV28 CASSLTSLAAYEQYF TGTGCCAGCAGTTTAACGTCACTAGCGGCGTACGAGCAGTACTTC
TRBJ2-5 . . TRBV29-1 CSVAVGGHSQETQYF TGCAGCGTTGCTGTGGGGGGGCATTCACAAGAGACCCAGTACTTC
TRBJ1-6 TRBD1 . TRBV5-5 CASRPGQGANSPLHF TGTGCCAGCAGACCCGGACAGGGTGCGAATTCACCCCTCCACTTT
TRBJ1-1 . few TRBV6-5 CASSYGAGAGTEAFF TGTGCCAGCAGTTACGGGGCGGGGGCAGGGACTGAAGCTTTCTTT
TRBJ2-7 TRBD1 once TRBV5-1 CASSPDRAKFYEQYF TGCGCCAGCAGCCCAGACAGGGCTAAGTTCTACGAGCAGTACTTC
TRBJ2-7 TRBD1 . TRBV18 CASSRDRDSYEQYF TGTGCCAGCTCACGGGACAGGGACTCCTACGAGCAGTACTTC
TRBJ1-1 . . TRBV27 CASSFRGNTEAFF TGTGCCAGCAGTTTTCGGGGTAACACTGAAGCTTTCTTT
TRBJ1-1 TRBD1 . TRBV27 CASSLSGQGPYEAFF TGTGCCAGCAGTTTATCGGGACAGGGGCCATATGAAGCTTTCTTT
TRBJ2-2 . . TRBV27 CASSFLEGYGELFF TGTGCCAGCAGTTTCTTAGAGGGTTACGGGGAGCTGTTTTTT
TRBJ1-5 . . TRBV9 CASSPRTAENQPQHF TGTGCCAGCAGTCCCCGGACAGCTGAGAATCAGCCCCAGCATTTT
TRBJ2-5 . . TRBV1 CTSSQDLERGVQETQYF TGCACCAGCAGCCAAGATCTCGAGCGGGGGGTCCAAGAGACCCAGTACTTC
TRBJ1-2 TRBD1 . TRBV6-1 CASRDRGLADYGYTF TGTGCCAGCAGGGACAGGGGTCTGGCGGACTATGGCTACACCTTC
TRBJ2-7 TRBD2 . TRBV5-4 CASSSSPGTSGGNRQYF TGTGCCAGCAGCTCCTCCCCCGGGACTAGCGGGGGGAACCGGCAGTACTTC
TRBJ1-1 TRBD1 . TRBV9 CASSVVTGDTEAFF TGTGCCAGCAGCGTAGTTACAGGGGACACTGAAGCTTTCTTT
TRBJ2-7 . . TRBV15 CATSRDAGLPAYEQYF TGTGCCACCAGCAGAGATGCGGGACTTCCGGCCTACGAGCAGTACTTC
TRBJ1-2 TRBD1 . TRBV5-4 CASSHGQGERLRRDGYTF TGTGCCAGCAGCCACGGACAGGGAGAGAGATTGCGTCGCGATGGCTACACCTTC